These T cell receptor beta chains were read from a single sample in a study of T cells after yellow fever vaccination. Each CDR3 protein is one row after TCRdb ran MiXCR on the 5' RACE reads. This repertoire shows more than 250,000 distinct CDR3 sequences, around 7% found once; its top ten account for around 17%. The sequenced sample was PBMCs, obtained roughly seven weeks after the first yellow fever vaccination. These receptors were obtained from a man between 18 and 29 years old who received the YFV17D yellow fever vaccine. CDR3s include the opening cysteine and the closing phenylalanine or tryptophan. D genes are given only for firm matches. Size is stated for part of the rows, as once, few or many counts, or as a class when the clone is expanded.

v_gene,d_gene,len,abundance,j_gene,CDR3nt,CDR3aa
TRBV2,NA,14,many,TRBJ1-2,TGTGCCAGCAGTCCGACGGGGGTGGCGGGCGGCTACACCTTC,CASSPTGVAGGYTF
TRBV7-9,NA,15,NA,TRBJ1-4,TGTGCCAGCAGCTTATGGCGGGTGGGGAATGAAAAACTGTTTTTT,CASSLWRVGNEKLFF
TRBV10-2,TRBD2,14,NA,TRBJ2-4,TGCGCCAGCAGCGGACTAGCTGAAGGGAACATTCAGTACTTC,CASSGLAEGNIQYF
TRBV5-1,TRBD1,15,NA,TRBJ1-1,TGCGCCAGCAGCCCCGCCGGGACAGCCAACACTGAAGATTTCTTT,CASSPAGTANTEDFF
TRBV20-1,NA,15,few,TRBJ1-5,TGCAGTGCCGAGGACTCACTCCGTAGCAATCAGCCCCAGCATTTT,CSAEDSLRSNQPQHF
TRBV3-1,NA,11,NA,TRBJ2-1,TGTGCCAGCAGCCATCGTAATGAGCAGTTCTTC,CASSHRNEQFF
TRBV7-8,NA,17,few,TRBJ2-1,TGTGCCAGCAGCTTAGCGCCAAGAGGGAGCTCCTACAATGAGCAGTTCTTC,CASSLAPRGSSYNEQFF
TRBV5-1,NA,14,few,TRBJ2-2,TGCGCCAGCAGCTTGGGTACAGGGAACGGGGAGCTGTTTTTT,CASSLGTGNGELFF
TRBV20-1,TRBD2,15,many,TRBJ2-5,TGCAGTGCTAGGGCAGCTAGCGGGGACCAAGAGACCCAGTACTTC,CSARAASGDQETQYF
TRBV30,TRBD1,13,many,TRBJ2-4,TGTGCCTGGAGTGCAGGGGGCAGGGACATTCAGTACTTC,CAWSAGGRDIQYF
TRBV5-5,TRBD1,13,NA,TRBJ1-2,TGTGCCAGCAGTACCAGGGGGGACTATGGCTACACCTTC,CASSTRGDYGYTF
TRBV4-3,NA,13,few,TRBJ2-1,TGCGCCAGCAGCCAAGATTCCGACAATGAGCAGTTCTTC,CASSQDSDNEQFF
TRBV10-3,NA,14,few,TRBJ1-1,TGTGCCATCAGTGAGAATTCTCTGAACACTGAAGCTTTCTTT,CAISENSLNTEAFF
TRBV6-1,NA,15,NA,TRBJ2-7,TGTGCCAGCAGTGCCACCCGATCCGGGGGCTACGAGCAGTACTTC,CASSATRSGGYEQYF
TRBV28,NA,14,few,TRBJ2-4,TGTGCCAGCAGTTTAGAAGTTACCAAAAACATTCAGTACTTC,CASSLEVTKNIQYF
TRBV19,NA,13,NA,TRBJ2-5,TGTGCCAGTAGTAGGGCGTACCAAGAGACCCAGTACTTC,CASSRAYQETQYF
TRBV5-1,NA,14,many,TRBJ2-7,TGCGCCAGCAGCGGCGGGACGGTCTCCTACGAGCAGTACTTC,CASSGGTVSYEQYF
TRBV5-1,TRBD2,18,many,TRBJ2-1,TGCGCCAGCAGCTTGGTACTAGCGGGGGGGCGATCCTACAATGAGCAGTTCTTC,CASSLVLAGGRSYNEQFF
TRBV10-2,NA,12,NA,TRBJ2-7,TGCGCCAGCAGTGTTGGGGCTTACGAGCAGTACTTC,CASSVGAYEQYF
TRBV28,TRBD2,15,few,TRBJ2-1,TGTGCCAGCAGGGAAAGCGGGGGGGCCTCCAATGAGCAGTTCTTC,CASRESGGASNEQFF
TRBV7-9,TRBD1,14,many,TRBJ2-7,TGTGCCAGCAGTTCCAGACAGGGGAACAACGAGCAGTACTTC,CASSSRQGNNEQYF
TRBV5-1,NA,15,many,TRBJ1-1,TGCGCCAGCAGCCGGCGCGCAGGGGTGAACACTGAAGCTTTCTTT,CASSRRAGVNTEAFF
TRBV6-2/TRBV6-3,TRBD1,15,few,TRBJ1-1,TGTGCCAGCAGTACACAGGGGGGCTTCGGCACTGAAGCTTTCTTT,CASSTQGGFGTEAFF
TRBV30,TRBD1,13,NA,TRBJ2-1,TGTGCCTGGGCCAGGGGGCAGAACAATGAGCAGTTCTTC,CAWARGQNNEQFF
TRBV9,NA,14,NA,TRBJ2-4,TGTGCCAGCAGCGTAGGGCAGGGCTTCGACATTCAGTACTTC,CASSVGQGFDIQYF
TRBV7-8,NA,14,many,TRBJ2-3,TGTGCCAGCAGGATTACCGGGGGCACAGATACGCAGTATTTT,CASRITGGTDTQYF
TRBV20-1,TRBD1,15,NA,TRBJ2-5,TGCAGTGCTACGCAACACAGGGGTAGTCAGGAGACCCAGTACTTC,CSATQHRGSQETQYF
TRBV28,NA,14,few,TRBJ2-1,TGTGCCAGCACCCCGGGGGGCAGGTACAATGAGCAGTTCTTC,CASTPGGRYNEQFF
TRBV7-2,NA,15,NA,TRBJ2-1,TGTGCCAGCAGCTCCAGGGGGGACGTATACAATGAGCAGTTCTTC,CASSSRGDVYNEQFF
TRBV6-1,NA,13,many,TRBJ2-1,TGTGCCAGCAGTCTCAGGCCCTACAATGAGCAGTTCTTC,CASSLRPYNEQFF
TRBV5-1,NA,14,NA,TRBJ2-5,TGCGCCAGCAGCCTGGGGGCCGGCATAGAGACCCAGTACTTC,CASSLGAGIETQYF
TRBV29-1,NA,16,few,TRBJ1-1,TGCAGCGTTGAAGGGTCCGTCGGACGTACGGACACTGAAGCTTTCTTT,CSVEGSVGRTDTEAFF
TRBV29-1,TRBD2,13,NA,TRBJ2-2,TGCAGCGTTCGCGCTAGCGGGACCGGGGAGCTGTTTTTT,CSVRASGTGELFF
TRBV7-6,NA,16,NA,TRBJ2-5,TGTGCCAGCAGTTCCCGTCCGGGGTCAATCTTAGAGACCCAGTACTTC,CASSSRPGSILETQYF
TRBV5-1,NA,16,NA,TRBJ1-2,TGCGCCAGCAGCTTGGGGGGACCGTACCCTAACTATGGCTACACCTTC,CASSLGGPYPNYGYTF
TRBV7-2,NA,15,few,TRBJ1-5,TGTGCCAGCAGCCCCGCCGGAGGGTGGCGTCAGCCCCAGCATTTT,CASSPAGGWRQPQHF
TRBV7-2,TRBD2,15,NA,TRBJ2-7,TGTGCCAGCAGCTTAGCGGGGCGGGGGGTGGACGAGCAGTACTTC,CASSLAGRGVDEQYF
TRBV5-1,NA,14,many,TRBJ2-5,TGCGCCAGCAGCTTGGGTCGGGGGCAAGAGACCCAGTACTTC,CASSLGRGQETQYF
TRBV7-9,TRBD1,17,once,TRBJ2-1,TGTGCCAGCAGCTTTGTTGGGGGACAGGGGGCTAATAATGAGCAGTTCTTC,CASSFVGGQGANNEQFF
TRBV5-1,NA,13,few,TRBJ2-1,TGCGCCAGCAGCTTCTCGGCAGCCAATGAGCAGTTCTTC,CASSFSAANEQFF
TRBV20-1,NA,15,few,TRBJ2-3,TGCAGTGCTAGAGGACAAAGGGGTTACACAGATACGCAGTATTTT,CSARGQRGYTDTQYF
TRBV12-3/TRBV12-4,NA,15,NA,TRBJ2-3,TGTGCCAGCAGTTGGGGGACTCCGCAGGGAGATACGCAGTATTTT,CASSWGTPQGDTQYF
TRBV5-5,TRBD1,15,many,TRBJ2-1,TGTGCCAGCAGCTTGGGGACAGGGCCCCACAATGAGCAGTTCTTC,CASSLGTGPHNEQFF
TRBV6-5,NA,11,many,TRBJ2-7,TGTGCCAGCGGGGACTCTTACGAGCAGTACTTC,CASGDSYEQYF
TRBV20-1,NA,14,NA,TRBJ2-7,NA,CCARRGAGSYEQYF
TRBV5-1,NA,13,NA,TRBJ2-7,TGCGCCAGCAGTCTGGGCTTAGGTTCCGAGCAGTACTTC,CASSLGLGSEQYF
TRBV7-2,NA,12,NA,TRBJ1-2,TGTGCCAGCAGCCGTACTAACTATGGCTACACCTTC,CASSRTNYGYTF